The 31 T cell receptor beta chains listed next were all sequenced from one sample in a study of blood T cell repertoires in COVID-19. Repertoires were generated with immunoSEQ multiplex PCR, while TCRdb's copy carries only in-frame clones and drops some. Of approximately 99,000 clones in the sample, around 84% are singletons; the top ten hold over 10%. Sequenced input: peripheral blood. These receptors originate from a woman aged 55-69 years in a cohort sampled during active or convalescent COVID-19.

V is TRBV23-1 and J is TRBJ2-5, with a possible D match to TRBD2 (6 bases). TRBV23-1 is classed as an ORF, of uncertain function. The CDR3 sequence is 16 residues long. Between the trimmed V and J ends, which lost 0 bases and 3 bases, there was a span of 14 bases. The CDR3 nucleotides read TGCGCCAGCAGTCAATCGCGCGCGGAGCGGGAAGAGACCCAGTACTTC. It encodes CASSQSRAEREETQYF.

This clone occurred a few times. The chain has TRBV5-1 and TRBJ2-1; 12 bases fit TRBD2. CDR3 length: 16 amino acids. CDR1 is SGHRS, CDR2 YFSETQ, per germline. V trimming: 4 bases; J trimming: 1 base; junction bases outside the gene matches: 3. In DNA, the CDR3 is TGCGCCAGCAGCCCGACTAGCGGGGGTTCCTACAATGAGCAGTTCTTC. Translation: CASSPTSGGSYNEQFF.

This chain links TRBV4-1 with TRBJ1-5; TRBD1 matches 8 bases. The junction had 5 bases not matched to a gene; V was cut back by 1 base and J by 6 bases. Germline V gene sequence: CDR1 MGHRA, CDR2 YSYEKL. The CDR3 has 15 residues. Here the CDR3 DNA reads TGCGCCAGCAGCCAAGGGACAGGGTTCCCTCAGCCCCAGCATTTT. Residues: CASSQGTGFPQPQHF.

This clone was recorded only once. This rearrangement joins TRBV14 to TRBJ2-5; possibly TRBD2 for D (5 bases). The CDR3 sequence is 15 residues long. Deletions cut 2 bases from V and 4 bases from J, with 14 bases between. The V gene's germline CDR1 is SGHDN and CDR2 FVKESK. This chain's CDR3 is CASSQPTSRRETQYF. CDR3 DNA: TGTGCCAGCAGCCAACCCACTAGTCGGCGAGAGACCCAGTACTTC.

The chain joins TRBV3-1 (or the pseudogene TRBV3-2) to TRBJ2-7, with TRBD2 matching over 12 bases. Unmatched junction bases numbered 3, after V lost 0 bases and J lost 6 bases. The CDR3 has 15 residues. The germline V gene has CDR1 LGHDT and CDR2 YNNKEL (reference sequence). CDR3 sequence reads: CASSQETSGRAEQYF. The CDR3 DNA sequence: TGTGCCAGCAGCCAAGAGACTAGCGGGAGAGCCGAGCAGTACTTC.

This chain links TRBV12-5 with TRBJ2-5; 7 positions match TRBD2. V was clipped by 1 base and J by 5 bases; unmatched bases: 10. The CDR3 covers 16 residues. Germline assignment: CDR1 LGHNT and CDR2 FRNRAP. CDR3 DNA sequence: TGTGCTAGTGGTTTGGGGGTTGGCGGGGGAGAGGAGACCCAGTACTTC. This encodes CASGLGVGGGEETQYF.

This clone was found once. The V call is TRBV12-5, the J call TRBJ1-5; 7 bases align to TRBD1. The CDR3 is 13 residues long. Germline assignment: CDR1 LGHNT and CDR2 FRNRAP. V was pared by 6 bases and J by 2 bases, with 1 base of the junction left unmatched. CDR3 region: CASGGQGNQPQHF. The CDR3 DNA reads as TGTGCTAGTGGAGGACAGGGCAATCAGCCCCAGCATTTT.

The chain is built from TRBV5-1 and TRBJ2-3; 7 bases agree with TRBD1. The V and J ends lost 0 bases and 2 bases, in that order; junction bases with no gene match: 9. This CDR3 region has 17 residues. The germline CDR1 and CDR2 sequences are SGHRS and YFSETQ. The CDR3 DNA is TGCGCCAGCAGCTTGGCGTATAGACAGGGACCCACAGATACGCAGTATTTT. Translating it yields CASSLAYRQGPTDTQYF. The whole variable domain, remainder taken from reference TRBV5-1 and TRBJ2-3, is KAGVTQTPRYLIKTRGQQVTLSCSPISGHRSVSWYQQTPGQGLQFLFEYFSETQRNKGNFPGRFSGRQFSNSRSEMNVSTLELGDSALYLCASSLAYRQGPTDTQYFGPGTRLTVL.

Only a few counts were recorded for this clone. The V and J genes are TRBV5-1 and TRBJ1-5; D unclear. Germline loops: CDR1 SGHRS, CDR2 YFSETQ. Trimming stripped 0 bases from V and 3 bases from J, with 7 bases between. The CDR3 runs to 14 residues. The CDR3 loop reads CASSLGGFNQPQHF. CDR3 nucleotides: TGCGCCAGCAGCTTGGGAGGATTCAATCAGCCCCAGCATTTT.

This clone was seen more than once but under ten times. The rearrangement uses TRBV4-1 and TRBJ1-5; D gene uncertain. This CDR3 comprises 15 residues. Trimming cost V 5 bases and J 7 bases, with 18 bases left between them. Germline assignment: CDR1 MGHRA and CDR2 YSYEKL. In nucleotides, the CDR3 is TGCGCCAGCAGCTTAACCGCGGGGAGTGAACAGCCCCAGCATTTT. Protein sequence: CASSLTAGSEQPQHF.

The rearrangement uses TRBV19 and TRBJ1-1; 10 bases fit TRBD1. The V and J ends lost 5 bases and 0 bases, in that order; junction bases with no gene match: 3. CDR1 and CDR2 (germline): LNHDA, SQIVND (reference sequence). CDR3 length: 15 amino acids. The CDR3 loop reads CASSADRGMNTEAFF. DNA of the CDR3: TGTGCCAGTAGTGCGGACAGGGGGATGAACACTGAAGCTTTCTTT.

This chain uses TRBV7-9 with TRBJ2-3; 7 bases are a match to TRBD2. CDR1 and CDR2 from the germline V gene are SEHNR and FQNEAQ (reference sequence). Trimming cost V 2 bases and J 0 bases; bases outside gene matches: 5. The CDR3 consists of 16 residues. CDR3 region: CASSLHLAESTDTQYF. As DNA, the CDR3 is TGTGCCAGCAGCTTACACCTAGCGGAGAGCACAGATACGCAGTATTTT.

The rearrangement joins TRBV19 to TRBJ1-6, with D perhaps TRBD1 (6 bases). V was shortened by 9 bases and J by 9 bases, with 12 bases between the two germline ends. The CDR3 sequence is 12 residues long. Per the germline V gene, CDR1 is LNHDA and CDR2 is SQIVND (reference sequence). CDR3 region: CASQGLSSPLHF. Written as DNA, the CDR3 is TGTGCCAGCCAGGGGTTAAGTTCACCCCTCCACTTT.

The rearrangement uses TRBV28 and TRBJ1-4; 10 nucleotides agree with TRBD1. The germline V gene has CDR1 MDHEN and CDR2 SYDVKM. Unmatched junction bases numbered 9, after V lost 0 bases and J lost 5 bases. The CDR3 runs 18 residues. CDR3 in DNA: TGTGCCAGCAGTTTATGGCGGAGGGGACAGGGGAGGAATGAAAAACTGTTTTTT. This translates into CASSLWRRGQGRNEKLFF.

This CDR3 reads CSASAGVQQYF. The CDR3 nucleotides read TGCAGTGCTAGTGCAGGGGTGCAGCAGTACTTC. J is TRBJ2-7 and V is TRBV20-1; possible D gene TRBD1, 6 bases. This CDR3 is built from 11 residues. Germline loops: CDR1 DFQATT, CDR2 SNEGSKA (reference sequence). The germline V and J ends were trimmed by 3 bases and 8 bases, with 11 bases remaining between them.

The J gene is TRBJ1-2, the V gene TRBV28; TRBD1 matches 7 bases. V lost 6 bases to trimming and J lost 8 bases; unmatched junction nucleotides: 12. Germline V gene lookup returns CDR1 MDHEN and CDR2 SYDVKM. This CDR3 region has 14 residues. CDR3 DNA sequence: TGTGCCAGCAGGAGCGCCGACAGGGTAGGGGGCTACACCTTC. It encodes CASRSADRVGGYTF.

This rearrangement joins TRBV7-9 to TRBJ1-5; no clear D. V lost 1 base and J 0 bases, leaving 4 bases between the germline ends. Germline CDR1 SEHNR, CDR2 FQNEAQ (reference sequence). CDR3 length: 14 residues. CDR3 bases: TGTGCCAGCAGCTTAGGGGCTAGCAATCAGCCCCAGCATTTT. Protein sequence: CASSLGASNQPQHF.

The CDR3 bases are TGTGCCAGCAGCCTGTCATCCCCGACAGGTAGCAATCAGCCCCAGCATTTT. The encoded protein is CASSLSSPTGSNQPQHF. The chain recombines TRBV7-6 with TRBJ1-5; D possibly corresponds to TRBD1 (6 bases). The CDR3 has 17 amino acids. The germline CDR1 and CDR2 sequences are SGHVS and FNYEAQ. Trimming removed 5 bases at V and 0 bases at J, with 17 bases between.

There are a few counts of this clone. The CDR3 DNA sequence: TGCGCCAGCAGCCCAGGGAAGCTGACTGGAAACACCATATATTTT. Encoded protein: CASSPGKLTGNTIYF. The rearrangement uses TRBV10-1 and TRBJ1-3; D is possibly TRBD1 (5 bases). The germline gives CDR1 WNHNN, CDR2 SYGVQD (reference sequence). The V and J ends lost 6 bases and 2 bases respectively, with 14 bases between them. This CDR3 has 15 residues.

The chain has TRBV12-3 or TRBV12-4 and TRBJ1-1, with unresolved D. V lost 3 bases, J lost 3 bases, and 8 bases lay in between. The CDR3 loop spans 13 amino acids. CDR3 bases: TGTGCCAGCAGTTTTGACCGGGACACTGAAGCTTTCTTT. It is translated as CASSFDRDTEAFF.

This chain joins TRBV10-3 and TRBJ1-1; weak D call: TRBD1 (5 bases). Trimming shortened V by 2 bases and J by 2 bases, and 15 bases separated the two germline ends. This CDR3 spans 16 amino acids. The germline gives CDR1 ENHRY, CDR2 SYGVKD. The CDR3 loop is CAISEAIGADNTEAFF. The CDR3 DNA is TGTGCCATCAGTGAGGCGATTGGGGCGGATAACACTGAAGCTTTCTTT.

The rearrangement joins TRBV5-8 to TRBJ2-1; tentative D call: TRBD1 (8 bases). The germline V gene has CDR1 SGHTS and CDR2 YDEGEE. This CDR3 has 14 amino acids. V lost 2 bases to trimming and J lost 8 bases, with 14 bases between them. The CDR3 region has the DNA TGTGCCAGCAGCTTAGGACAGGGAGGGGATGAGCAGTTCTTC. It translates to CASSLGQGGDEQFF.

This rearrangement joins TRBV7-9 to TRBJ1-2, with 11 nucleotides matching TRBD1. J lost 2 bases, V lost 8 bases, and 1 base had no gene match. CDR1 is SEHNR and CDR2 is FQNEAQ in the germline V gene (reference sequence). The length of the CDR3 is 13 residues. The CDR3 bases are TGTGCCAGCCGGGACAGGGGGAACTATGGCTACACCTTC. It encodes CASRDRGNYGYTF.

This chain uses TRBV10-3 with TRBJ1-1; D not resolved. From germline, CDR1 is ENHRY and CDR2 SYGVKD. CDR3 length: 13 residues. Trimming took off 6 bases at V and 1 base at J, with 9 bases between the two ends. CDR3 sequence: CAIRNTPNTEAFF. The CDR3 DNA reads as TGTGCCATCAGGAACACCCCGAACACTGAAGCTTTCTTT.

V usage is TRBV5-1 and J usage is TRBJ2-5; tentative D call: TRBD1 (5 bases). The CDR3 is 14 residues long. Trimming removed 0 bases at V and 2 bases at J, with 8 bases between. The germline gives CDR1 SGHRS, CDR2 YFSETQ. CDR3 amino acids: CASSLEGLQETQYF. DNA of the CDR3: TGCGCCAGCAGCTTGGAGGGGCTTCAAGAGACCCAGTACTTC.

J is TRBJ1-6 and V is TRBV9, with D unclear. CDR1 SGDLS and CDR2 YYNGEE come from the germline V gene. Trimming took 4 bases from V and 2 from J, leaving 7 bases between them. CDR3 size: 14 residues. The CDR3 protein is CASSSGPYNSPLHF. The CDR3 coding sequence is TGTGCCAGCAGCTCAGGTCCCTATAATTCACCCCTCCACTTT.

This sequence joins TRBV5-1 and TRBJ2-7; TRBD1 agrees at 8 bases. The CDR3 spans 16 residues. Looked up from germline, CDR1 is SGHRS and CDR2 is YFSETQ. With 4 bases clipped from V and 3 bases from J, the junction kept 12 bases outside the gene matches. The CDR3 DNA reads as TGCGCCAGCAGCCTCACGACAGGGGCTTTCATCTACGAGCAGTACTTC. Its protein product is CASSLTTGAFIYEQYF.

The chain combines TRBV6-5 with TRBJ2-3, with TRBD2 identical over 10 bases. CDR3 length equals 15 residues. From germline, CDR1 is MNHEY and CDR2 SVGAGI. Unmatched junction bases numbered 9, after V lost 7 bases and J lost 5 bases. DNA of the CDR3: TGTGCCAGCAACTGGGCTAGCGGGAGAGGAGATACGCAGTATTTT. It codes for CASNWASGRGDTQYF.

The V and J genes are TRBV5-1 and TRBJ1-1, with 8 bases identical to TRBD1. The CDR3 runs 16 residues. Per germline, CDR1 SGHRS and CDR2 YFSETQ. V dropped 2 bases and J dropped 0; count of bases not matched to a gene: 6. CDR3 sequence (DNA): TGCGCCAGCAGCTTAGACAGGGGAGTCATGAACACTGAAGCTTTCTTT. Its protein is CASSLDRGVMNTEAFF.

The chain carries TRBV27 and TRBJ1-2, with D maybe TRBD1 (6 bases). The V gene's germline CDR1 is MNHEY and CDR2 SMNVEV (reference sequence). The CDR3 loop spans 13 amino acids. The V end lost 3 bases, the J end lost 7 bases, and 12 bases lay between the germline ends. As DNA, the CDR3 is TGTGCCAGCAGTTTCCGGGGGGGCGGTGGCTACACCTTC. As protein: CASSFRGGGGYTF.

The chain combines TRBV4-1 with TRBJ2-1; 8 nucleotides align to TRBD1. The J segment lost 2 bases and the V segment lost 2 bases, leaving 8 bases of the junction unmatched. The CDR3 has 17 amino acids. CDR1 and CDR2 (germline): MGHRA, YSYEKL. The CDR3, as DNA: TGCGCCAGCAGCCAACTCAAAGGACAGGGTCCCTACAATGAGCAGTTCTTC. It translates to CASSQLKGQGPYNEQFF.